The rows below give T cell receptor beta chains drawn from one sample of a study of T cell responses to AZD1222 COVID-19 vaccine. Generated by immunoSEQ multiplex PCR, the TCRdb table keeps only in-frame clones and is missing some. This sample carries 150,000 to 200,000 clones, 92% of them seen once, and the ten largest clones take roughly 0.98%. Here the sequenced sample was peripheral blood, taken 28 days after the second AZD1222 dose. These receptors were obtained from an adult who received the AZD1222 COVID-19 vaccine. Each CDR3 is given with its conserved first and last residue. D genes are given only for firm matches. Rows may omit the clone size; those that give it use once, few, many or a size class.

size | length | J | D | V | CDR3 | DNA
NA | 12 | TRBJ2-7 | NA | TRBV2 | CASTAANYEQYF | TGTGCCAGCACGGCGGCCAATTACGAGCAGTACTTC
NA | 16 | TRBJ1-2 | TRBD1 | TRBV7-9 | CASRGGRDNYNYGYTF | TGTGCCAGCAGAGGGGGCCGCGACAACTATAACTATGGCTACACCTTC
NA | 10 | TRBJ2-5 | NA | TRBV29-1 | CSVGEETQYF | TGCAGCGTTGGGGAAGAGACCCAGTACTTC
few | 17 | TRBJ2-3 | TRBD2 | TRBV11-3 | CASSSGTSGGGTDTQYF | TGTGCCAGCAGTTCTGGGACTAGCGGGGGTGGCACAGATACGCAGTATTTT
NA | 14 | TRBJ2-1 | NA | TRBV10-3 | CAISESPTRFEQFF | TGTGCCATCAGTGAGTCCCCTACTAGATTTGAGCAGTTCTTC
NA | 17 | TRBJ2-2 | NA | TRBV7-2 | CASSLVLRTMNTGELFF | TGTGCCAGCAGCTTAGTTCTCAGAACGATGAACACCGGGGAGCTGTTTTTT
once | 18 | TRBJ1-1 | TRBD1 | TRBV19 | CASLGTGGQRTMNTEAFF | TGTGCCAGTCTAGGGACAGGGGGTCAACGAACGATGAACACTGAAGCTTTCTTT
NA | 13 | TRBJ1-1 | NA | TRBV14 | CASSQDRGTEAFF | TGTGCCAGCAGCCAAGATCGCGGCACTGAAGCTTTCTTT
NA | 16 | TRBJ2-1 | TRBD1 | TRBV5-1 | CASSNFGTVSYNEQFF | TGCGCCAGCAGTAATTTCGGGACAGTTTCCTACAATGAGCAGTTCTTC
NA | 13 | TRBJ1-6 | NA | TRBV19 | CASSATRRSPLHF | TGTGCCAGTAGTGCCACGAGGAGGTCGCCCCTCCACTTT
NA | 15 | TRBJ2-2 | NA | TRBV11-2 | CASSLEVVNTGELFF | TGTGCCAGCAGCTTAGAAGTAGTAAACACCGGGGAGCTGTTTTTT
once | 11 | TRBJ1-6 | NA | TRBV20-1 | CSAPIGPVFHF | TGCAGTGCTCCCATCGGCCCGGTCTTCCACTTT
NA | 16 | TRBJ1-2 | NA | TRBV21-1 | CASSKFSGTGGKGYTF | TGTGCCAGCAGCAAATTCTCTGGGACAGGGGGTAAAGGCTACACCTTC
NA | 13 | TRBJ2-5 | NA | TRBV6-5 | CASRAGPQETQYF | TGTGCCAGCAGGGCGGGACCGCAAGAGACCCAGTACTTC
NA | 17 | TRBJ2-1 | NA | TRBV7-6 | CASSLEVGQSSYNEQFF | TGTGCCAGCAGCTTAGAAGTCGGGCAGAGCTCCTACAATGAGCAGTTCTTC
NA | 15 | TRBJ2-5 | NA | TRBV5-1 | CASSFRGHLQETQYF | TGCGCCAGCAGCTTTAGGGGTCATCTTCAAGAGACCCAGTACTTC
NA | 15 | TRBJ1-1 | NA | TRBV5-1 | CASSLGGGVQTEAFF | TGCGCCAGCAGCTTGGGTGGGGGAGTACAGACTGAAGCTTTCTTT
NA | 14 | TRBJ1-1 | TRBD1 | TRBV5-6 | CASSPGQGWFQAFF | TGTGCCAGCAGCCCAGGACAGGGGTGGTTTCAGGCTTTCTTT
NA | 16 | TRBJ2-2 | NA | TRBV6-5 | CASSYSSGANTGELFF | TGTGCCAGCAGTTACTCGTCGGGGGCGAACACCGGGGAGCTGTTTTTT
NA | 15 | TRBJ2-2 | NA | TRBV7-6 | CASSRGHSNTGELFF | TGTGCCAGCAGCAGAGGACACTCGAACACCGGGGAGCTGTTTTTT
NA | 15 | TRBJ2-1 | TRBD2 | TRBV28 | CASSLAGHGGDEQFF | TGTGCCAGCAGCCTAGCGGGACACGGCGGAGATGAGCAGTTCTTC
NA | 15 | TRBJ1-1 | NA | TRBV18 | CASSPREAMNTEAFF | TGTGCCAGCTCACCCCGAGAAGCGATGAACACTGAAGCTTTCTTT
NA | 17 | TRBJ2-5 | TRBD1 | TRBV3-1/TRBV3-2 | CASSQDIGTGGRETQYF | TGTGCCAGCAGCCAAGATATCGGGACAGGGGGCCGGGAGACCCAGTACTTC
NA | 16 | TRBJ1-4 | NA | TRBV5-1 | CASSLSGKVDNEKLFF | TGCGCCAGCAGCTTATCAGGGAAGGTCGATAATGAAAAACTGTTTTTT
NA | 14 | TRBJ1-1 | NA | TRBV7-2 | CASSHDPRGTEAFF | TGTGCCAGCAGCCATGACCCCCGGGGGACTGAAGCTTTCTTT
NA | 15 | TRBJ1-2 | NA | TRBV18 | CASSPRDLLNYGYTF | TGTGCCAGCTCACCCCGGGACCTCCTTAACTATGGCTACACCTTC
NA | 10 | TRBJ1-2 | NA | TRBV9 | CASRSVGYTF | TGTGCCAGCAGGTCGGTGGGCTACACCTTC
NA | 14 | TRBJ1-1 | NA | TRBV30 | CAWRPAYQGTEAFF | TGTGCCTGGAGGCCGGCCTACCAAGGAACTGAAGCTTTCTTT